This TCR beta chain was recorded in a study of cytomegalovirus exposure and HLA in healthy donors (dated by TCRdb to 2016 to 2017). Background for the entire study: In an earlier analysis of roughly 590 of the donors, under 300 Gb of sequence data and 90 million to 120 million unique TCR beta sequences from about 179 million T cells were reported. Donor age, sex, ethnicity and CMV serostatus were compiled together with the repertoire data. In addition to the first cohort of roughly 700 subjects, a separate validation cohort of 100 to 150 different subjects was used. The number of donors typed differed by locus, with about 629-630 for A, B, C, DRB1 and DQB1, around 500 for DQA1, under 610 for DPA1, and 472 for DPB1. An early release covering 550 to 650 HLA-typed donors comprised roughly 300 gigabases of sequencing data and around 80 million unique TCR sequences. The study used immunosequencing to profile the T cell repertoires of hundreds of subjects and linked those repertoires to cytomegalovirus serostatus. On average, 235,054 unique TCR beta nucleotide sequences were sequenced per donor among about 400 genotyped donors of the cohort, with roughly 19% of those sequences being non-productive. The aim of the study was to test whether cataloging public T cell receptors could identify signatures of past pathogen exposure. Roughly 5 DR-DQ haplotypes were handled as single units for association and clustering because linkage in the cohort was strong. A later analysis re-analyzed previously published TCR beta repertoires from roughly 600 donors and added high-resolution HLA genotyping to study TCR occurrence patterns. In a later genetic analysis, genome-wide SNP genotypes for 398 of the 666 donors were used, and that subset was treated as a discovery cohort. Every repertoire in the discovery cohort had been generated on one and the same sequencing platform. Of the roughly 390 genotyped donors, approximately 83% fell in the genetic ancestry cluster associated with self-reported Caucasian donors. High-throughput TCR immunosequencing, statistical association of individual TCRs with disease status, and machine learning were combined to predict cytomegalovirus infection status. Rather than using new phenotypic data, the later analysis identified candidate immune exposures from TCR beta sequences and from how often those sequences occurred across donors. An earlier analysis of a few hundred of the donors applied high-throughput TCR beta sequencing to assess whether each TCR beta V gene segment acted as functional or pseudogenic. HLA typing covered class I and class II loci at four-digit resolution.

What the work shows at the level of the full study, not this receptor alone: In both the original and validation cohorts, the classifier was reported to diagnose cytomegalovirus status with high specificity and sensitivity. Broadly in line with IMGT annotations, most TCR beta V segments showed up in productive rearrangements about 90% or about 30% of the time in an earlier analysis of 450 to 750 of the donors. According to a later analysis, most CMV-associated TCR beta chains appeared to be HLA-restricted, and the HLA associations seemed to be driven largely by CMV exposure. In a later genetic analysis, a missense DCLRE1C variant was associated with V-gene and J-gene trimming of TCR beta chains, and the association was replicated in an independent cohort. The earlier analysis of approximately 590 of the donors excluded around 17 rarely observed V segments, including chromosome 9 orphons, because counts were too low. When HLA alleles, especially DR and DQ, strongly co-occurred, TCR associations were difficult to assign to individual alleles. A further reported finding was that TCR beta sequences accurately predicted the HLA-A and HLA-B alleles for most subjects in the first cohort. Correlated functional status among segregating V segments might be attributable to linkage disequilibrium, but an unknown experimental factor could not be ruled out. At a false discovery rate of 0.05, a later analysis linked approximately 18,000 TCR beta sequences to specific HLA alleles. The study gave a list of 150 to 200 TCR beta chains associated with cytomegalovirus. A later analysis found that TCR association rates varied across HLA loci, with DRB1 alleles showing the most associated TCRs and HLA-C alleles the fewest. Sequencing depth was assumed to be roughly uniform across donors in the presence/absence analyses, though that assumption may not hold. According to a later analysis, parvovirus B19, influenza, CMV and Epstein-Barr virus appeared linked to several top co-occurrence clusters. A cluster of highly shared sequence variants was judged likely to be a technical artifact of the sequencing pipeline. A later genetic analysis reported fewer N-insertions in productive TCRs among donors in an Asian-associated ancestry cluster than the roughly 720-donor mean. In this cohort, only TCR beta chains were sequenced, and detectable features were limited by the absence of alpha or paired-chain data. Because HLA typing was missing for some donors at each locus, association tests included only the typed subset. Because the 87-base-pair reads could not distinguish some IMGT-functional V segments, including TRBV6-2 and TRBV6-3, those segments were excluded. In vitro tests confirmed that three of the cytomegalovirus-associated TCR beta chains recognize cytomegalovirus antigens. A later analysis found that HLA-associated TCR beta chains were more clonally expanded and had lower generation probabilities than equally common non-associated chains. Immune exposure information for the cohort was limited to CMV serostatus. Most TCR sequences were seen in very few donors, while some public TCRs were found in many individuals. It was suggested by the authors that the approach could potentially be generalized to other disease states and immunological phenotypes.

In the case of this clone: No antigen is known for it. Base qualities are not at hand, and no much larger clone is one base apart.

The cohort was made up of 650 to 700 healthy bone marrow donors. All cohort members were sampled while nominally healthy, although unrecorded immune exposures were likely present. The donor was CMV seronegative and was included in the group of around 320 seronegative cohort members. A peripheral blood sample was collected from each donor, and TCR beta sequencing was performed on peripheral blood mononuclear cells. The Qiagen DNeasy Blood Extraction Kit was used to extract genomic DNA from the blood cell samples. The CDR3, from cysteine to phenylalanine, totals 12 residues. CDR3 DNA only is kept here, 36 bases in frame from base 1. Cut back by 5 bases and 3 bases, the V and J ends lie 9 bases apart. Looking up the germline V gene yields CDR1 SGHRS and CDR2 YFSETQ. Libraries were constructed by the immunoSEQ multiplex PCR assay. For the multiplex PCR, a mixture combining 60 forward primers for TCR Vbeta segments and 13 reverse primers for TCR Jbeta segments was used. The CDR3 region of rearranged TCR beta genes was amplified from genomic DNA with a multiplex PCR assay. The amplified TCR beta libraries were sequenced on the Illumina HiSeq System as 87-base-pair reads. In the source study's methods: Across the 700 or so repertoires, a later analysis counted tens of millions of unique TCR beta chains, approximately 10 million of which were shared by at least two donors. Raw reads were error-corrected and collapsed into unique sequences by a nearest-neighbor algorithm in which closely related sequences were merged to remove PCR and sequencing errors. V, D and J gene segments were assigned by aligning CDR3 sequences to IMGT reference sequences. For a sequence to be retained, a match of at least six nucleotides was required to both a V gene segment and a J gene segment. A rearrangement counted as productive if the CDR3 had no stop codons and remained in frame with V and J, and every other rearrangement counted as non-productive. CDR3 was defined according to IMGT convention as the region running from the second conserved V-encoded cysteine to the conserved J-encoded phenylalanine. In an earlier analysis of more than 550 of the donors, sequences lacking an unambiguous match to a single V gene segment were excluded. An earlier analysis of 587 of the donors called V segments functional above 56.7% productive rearrangements and segregating when the between-donor standard deviation exceeded 5%. To diagnose cytomegalovirus status from the catalog of TCR beta chain sequences, a statistical classification framework was built. In a later analysis, V and J genes were assigned by comparing TCR nucleotide sequences against IMGT/GENE-DB human TR gene sequences. In a later analysis, CDR3 sequences and most-parsimonious VDJ recombination scenarios were assigned using the TCRdist pipeline. In a later analysis, every TCR beta chain was defined by the combination of its CDR3 amino acid sequence and its V-gene family, and reads without a unique V-gene family were dropped. To address suspected cross-contamination and a sequencing artifact, a later analysis removed 450 to 700 highly shared, low-generation-probability nucleotide sequences. A later analysis calculated a clonal expansion index for each public chain from normalized within-repertoire ranks of inferred template counts. A later analysis computed generation probabilities with a VDJ recombination model fitted to out-of-frame rearrangements, and checked the results against IGoR. In a later analysis, hypergeometric tests were used to score TCR-TCR, TCR-HLA and TCR-CMV co-occurrence, with a repertoire-size bias correction applied to TCR pairs. To estimate false discovery rates, a later analysis permuted the HLA or CMV assignments 20 times. In a later analysis, co-occurring TCRs were grouped with DBSCAN, and TCRdist sequence similarity was added when clustering was performed within HLA-allele-positive subsets. Co-occurrence clustering excluded repertoires with fewer than 30,000 or more than 120,000 public chains, plus five with anomalous nucleotide sharing. The table comes from immuneACCESS by way of TCRdb, which keeps in-frame sequences with V and J called. Part of the clones is missing from these tables; in studies checked, under half for an unresolved V gene and the rest for unknown reasons. V and J calls and clone size are those listed in that table; D and trimming were worked out from the DNA. Here the sample has around 280,000 clones; 70% to 90% occur a single time. The top ten clones comprise about 2% of the sample.

The source is a woman aged 18 to 35 in good health and CMV-seronegative. The chain couples TRBV5-1 to TRBJ2-7; the D segment could be TRBD1, given 6 matching bases. The specimen was PBMCs. The DNA sequence is as follows: TGCGCCAGCAGTTCAGGGGACTACGAGCAGTACTTC. Its protein is CASSSGDYEQYF.